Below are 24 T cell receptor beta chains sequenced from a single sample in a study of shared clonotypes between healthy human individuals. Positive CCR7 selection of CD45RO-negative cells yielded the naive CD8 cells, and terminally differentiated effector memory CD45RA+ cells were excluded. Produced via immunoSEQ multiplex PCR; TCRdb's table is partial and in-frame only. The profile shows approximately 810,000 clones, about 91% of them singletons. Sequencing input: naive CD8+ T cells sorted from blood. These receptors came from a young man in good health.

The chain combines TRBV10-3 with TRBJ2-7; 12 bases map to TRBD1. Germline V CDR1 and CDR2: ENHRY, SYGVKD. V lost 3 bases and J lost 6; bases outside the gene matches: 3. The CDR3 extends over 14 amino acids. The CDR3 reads CAISDPGQGAEQYF. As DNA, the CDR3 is TGTGCCATCAGTGACCCGGGACAGGGGGCCGAGCAGTACTTC.

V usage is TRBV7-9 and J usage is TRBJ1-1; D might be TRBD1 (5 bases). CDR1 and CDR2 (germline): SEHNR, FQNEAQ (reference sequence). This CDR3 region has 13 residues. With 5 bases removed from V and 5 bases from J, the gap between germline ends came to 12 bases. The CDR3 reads CASSPKGRTEAFF. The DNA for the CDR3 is TGTGCCAGCAGCCCGAAGGGGCGGACTGAAGCTTTCTTT.

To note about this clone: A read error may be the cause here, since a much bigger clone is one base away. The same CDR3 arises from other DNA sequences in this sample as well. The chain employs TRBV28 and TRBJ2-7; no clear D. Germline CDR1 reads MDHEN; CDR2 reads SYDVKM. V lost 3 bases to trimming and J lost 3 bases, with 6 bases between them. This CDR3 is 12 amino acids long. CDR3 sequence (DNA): TGTGCCAGCAGTTTTGTAGACTACGAGCAGTACTTC. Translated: CASSFVDYEQYF.

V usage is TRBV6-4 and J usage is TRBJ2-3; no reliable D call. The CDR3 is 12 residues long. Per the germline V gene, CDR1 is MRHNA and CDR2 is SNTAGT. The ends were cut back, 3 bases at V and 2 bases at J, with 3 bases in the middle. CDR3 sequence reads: CASSDDTDTQYF. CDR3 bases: TGTGCCAGCAGTGATGACACAGATACGCAGTATTTT.

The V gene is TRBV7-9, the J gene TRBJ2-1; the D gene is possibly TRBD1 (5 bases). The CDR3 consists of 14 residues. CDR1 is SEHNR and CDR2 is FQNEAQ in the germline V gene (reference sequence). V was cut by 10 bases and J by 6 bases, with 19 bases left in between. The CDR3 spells CAIQRQGSRNEQFF. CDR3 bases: TGTGCCATACAAAGGCAGGGCTCTCGCAATGAGCAGTTCTTC.

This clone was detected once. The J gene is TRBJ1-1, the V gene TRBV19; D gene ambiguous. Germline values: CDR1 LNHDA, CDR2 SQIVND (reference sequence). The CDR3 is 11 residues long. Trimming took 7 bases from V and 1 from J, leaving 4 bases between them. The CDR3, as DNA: TGTGCCAGTAAGAGGAACACTGAAGCTTTCTTT. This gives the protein CASKRNTEAFF.

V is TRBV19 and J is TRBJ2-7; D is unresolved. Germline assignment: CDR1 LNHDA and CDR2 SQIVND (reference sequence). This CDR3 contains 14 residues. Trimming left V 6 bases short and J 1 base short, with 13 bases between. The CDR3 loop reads CASRAELGSYEQYF. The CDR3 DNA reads TGTGCCAGTAGGGCCGAACTTGGTTCCTACGAGCAGTACTTC.

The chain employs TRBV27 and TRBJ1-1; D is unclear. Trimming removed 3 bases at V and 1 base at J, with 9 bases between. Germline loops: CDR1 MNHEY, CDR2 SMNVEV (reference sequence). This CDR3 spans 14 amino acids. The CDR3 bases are TGTGCCAGCAGTTTGTTTAACAGGAACACTGAAGCTTTCTTT. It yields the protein CASSLFNRNTEAFF.

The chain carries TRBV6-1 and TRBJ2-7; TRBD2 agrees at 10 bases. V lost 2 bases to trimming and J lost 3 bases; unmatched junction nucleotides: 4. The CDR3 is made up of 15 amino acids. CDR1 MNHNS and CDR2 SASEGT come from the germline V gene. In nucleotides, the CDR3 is TGTGCCAGCAGTGAACTAGCGGGAGCCGGCTACGAGCAGTACTTC. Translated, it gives CASSELAGAGYEQYF.

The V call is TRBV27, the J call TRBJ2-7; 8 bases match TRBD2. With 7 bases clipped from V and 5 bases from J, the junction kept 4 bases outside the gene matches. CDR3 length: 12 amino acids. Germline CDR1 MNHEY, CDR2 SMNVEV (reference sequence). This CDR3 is CASTSGSHEQYF. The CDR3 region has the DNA TGTGCCAGCACCAGCGGGAGTCACGAGCAGTACTTC.

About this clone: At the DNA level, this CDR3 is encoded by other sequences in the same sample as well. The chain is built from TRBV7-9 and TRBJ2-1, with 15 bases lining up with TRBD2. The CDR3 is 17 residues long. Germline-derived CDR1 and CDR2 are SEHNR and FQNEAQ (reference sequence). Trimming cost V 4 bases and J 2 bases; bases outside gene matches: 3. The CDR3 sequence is CASSSGTSGRTYNEQFF. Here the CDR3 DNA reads TGTGCCAGCAGCTCTGGGACTAGCGGGAGGACCTACAATGAGCAGTTCTTC.

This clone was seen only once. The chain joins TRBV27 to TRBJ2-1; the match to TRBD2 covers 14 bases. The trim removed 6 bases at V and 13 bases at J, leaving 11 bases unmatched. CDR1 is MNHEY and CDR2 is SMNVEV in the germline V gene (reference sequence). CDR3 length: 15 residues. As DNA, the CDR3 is TGTGCCAGCAGCCAGGGACTAGCGGGAGATCGGGGTCAGTTCTTC. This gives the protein CASSQGLAGDRGQFF.

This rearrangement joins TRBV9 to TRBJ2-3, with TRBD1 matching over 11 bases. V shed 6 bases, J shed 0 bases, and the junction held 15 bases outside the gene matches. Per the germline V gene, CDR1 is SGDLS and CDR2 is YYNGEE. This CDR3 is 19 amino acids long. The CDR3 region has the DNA TGTGCCAGCAACAATAATCCGGGACAGGGGGAGATTAGCACAGATACGCAGTATTTT. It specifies CASNNNPGQGEISTDTQYF. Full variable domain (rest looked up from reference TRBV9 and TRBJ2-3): DSGVTQTPKHLITATGQRVTLRCSPRSGDLSVYWYQQSLDQGLQFLIQYYNGEERAKGNILERFSAQQFPDLHSELNLSSLELGDSALYFCASNNNPGQGEISTDTQYFGPGTRLTVL.

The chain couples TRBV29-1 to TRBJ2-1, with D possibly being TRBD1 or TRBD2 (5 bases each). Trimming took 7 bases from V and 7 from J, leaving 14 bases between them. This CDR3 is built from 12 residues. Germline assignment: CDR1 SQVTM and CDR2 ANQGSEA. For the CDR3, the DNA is TGCAGCGCCGAGGGACGATTAAATGAGCAGTTCTTC. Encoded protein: CSAEGRLNEQFF.

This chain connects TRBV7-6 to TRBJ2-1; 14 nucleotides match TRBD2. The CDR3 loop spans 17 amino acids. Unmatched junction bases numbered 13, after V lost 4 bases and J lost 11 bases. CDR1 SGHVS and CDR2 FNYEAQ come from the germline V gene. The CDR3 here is CASSSTSGTSGSVKQFF. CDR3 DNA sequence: TGTGCCAGCAGCTCAACATCCGGGACTAGCGGGAGTGTAAAGCAGTTCTTC.

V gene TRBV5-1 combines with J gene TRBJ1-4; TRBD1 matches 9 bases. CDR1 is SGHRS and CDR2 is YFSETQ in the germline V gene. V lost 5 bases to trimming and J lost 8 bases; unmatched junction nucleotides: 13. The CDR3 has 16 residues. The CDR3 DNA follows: TGCGCCAGCAGTTCTGAAGGGACAGGGAGGAGCGAAAAACTGTTTTTT. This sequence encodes CASSSEGTGRSEKLFF.

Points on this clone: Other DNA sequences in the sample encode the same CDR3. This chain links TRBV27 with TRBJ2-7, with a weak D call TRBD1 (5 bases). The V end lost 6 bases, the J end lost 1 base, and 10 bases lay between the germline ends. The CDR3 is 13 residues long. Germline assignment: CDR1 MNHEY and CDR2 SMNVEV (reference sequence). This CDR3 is CASSWGQSYEQYF. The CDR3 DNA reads TGTGCCAGCAGCTGGGGCCAGTCCTACGAGCAGTACTTC.

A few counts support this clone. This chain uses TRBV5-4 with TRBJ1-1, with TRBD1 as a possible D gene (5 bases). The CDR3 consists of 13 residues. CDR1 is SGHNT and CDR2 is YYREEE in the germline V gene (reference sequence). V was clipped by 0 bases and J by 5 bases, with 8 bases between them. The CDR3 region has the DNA TGTGCCAGCAGCTTGGGTTGGGGGACTGAAGCTTTCTTT. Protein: CASSLGWGTEAFF.

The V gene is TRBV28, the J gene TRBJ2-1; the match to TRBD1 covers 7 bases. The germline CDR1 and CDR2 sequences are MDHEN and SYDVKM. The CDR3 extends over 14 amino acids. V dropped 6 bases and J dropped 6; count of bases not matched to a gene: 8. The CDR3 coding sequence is TGTGCCAGCAGGATAGGACAGGACCTCAATGAGCAGTTCTTC. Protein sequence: CASRIGQDLNEQFF.

Here the CDR3 reads CASSLLLENEQFF. CDR3 DNA sequence: TGTGCCAGCAGCTTACTACTAGAGAATGAGCAGTTCTTC. The genes are TRBV11-2 and TRBJ2-1; maybe TRBD2 (5 bases). The germline V and J ends were trimmed by 2 bases and 7 bases, with 9 bases remaining between them. Germline lookup yields CDR1 SGHAT and CDR2 FQNNGV. The CDR3 is 13 amino acids.

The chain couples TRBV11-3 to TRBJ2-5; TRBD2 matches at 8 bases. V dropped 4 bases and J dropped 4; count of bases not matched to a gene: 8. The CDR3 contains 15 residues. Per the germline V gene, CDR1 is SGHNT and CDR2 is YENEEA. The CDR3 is CASSSQRTSLETQYF. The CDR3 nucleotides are TGTGCCAGCAGCTCACAACGGACTAGCTTAGAGACCCAGTACTTC.

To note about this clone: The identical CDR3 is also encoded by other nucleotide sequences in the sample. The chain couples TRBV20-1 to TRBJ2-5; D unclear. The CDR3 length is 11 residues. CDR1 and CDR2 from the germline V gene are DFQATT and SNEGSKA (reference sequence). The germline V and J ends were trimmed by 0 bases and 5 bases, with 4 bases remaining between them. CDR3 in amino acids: CSARDLETQYF. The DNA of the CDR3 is TGCAGTGCTAGAGATCTTGAGACCCAGTACTTC.

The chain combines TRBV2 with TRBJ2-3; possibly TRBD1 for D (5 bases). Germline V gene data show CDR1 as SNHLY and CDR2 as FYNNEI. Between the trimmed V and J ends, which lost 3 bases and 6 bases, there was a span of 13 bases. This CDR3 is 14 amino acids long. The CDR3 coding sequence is TGTGCCAGCAGTGATAGGGGATTAATGGATACGCAGTATTTT. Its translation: CASSDRGLMDTQYF.

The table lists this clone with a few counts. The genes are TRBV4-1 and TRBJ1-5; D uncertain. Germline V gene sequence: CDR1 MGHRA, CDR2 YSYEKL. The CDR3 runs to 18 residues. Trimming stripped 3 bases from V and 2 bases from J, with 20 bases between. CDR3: CASSQASIRAFGNQPQHF. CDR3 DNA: TGCGCCAGCAGCCAGGCCTCAATACGGGCGTTCGGCAATCAGCCCCAGCATTTT.